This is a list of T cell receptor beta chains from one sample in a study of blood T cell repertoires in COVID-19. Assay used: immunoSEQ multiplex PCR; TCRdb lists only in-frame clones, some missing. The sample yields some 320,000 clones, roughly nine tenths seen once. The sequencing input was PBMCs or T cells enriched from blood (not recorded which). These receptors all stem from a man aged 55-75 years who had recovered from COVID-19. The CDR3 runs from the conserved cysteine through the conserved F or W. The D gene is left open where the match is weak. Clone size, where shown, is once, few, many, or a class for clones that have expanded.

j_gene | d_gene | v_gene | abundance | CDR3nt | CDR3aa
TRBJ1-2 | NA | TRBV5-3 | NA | TGTGCCAGAAGTGAGACCGGGACTCGGGTTGGCTACACCTTC | CARSETGTRVGYTF
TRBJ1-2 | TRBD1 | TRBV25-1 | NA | TGTGCCAGCAGTGATCACACAGGGGGAGGCCGGGGTGGCTACACCTTC | CASSDHTGGGRGGYTF
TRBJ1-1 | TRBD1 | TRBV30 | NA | TGTGCCTGGAGAGGACAGGGTTATGCTGAAGCTTTCTTT | CAWRGQGYAEAFF
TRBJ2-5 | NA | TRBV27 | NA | TGTGCCAGCAGTTTCCAGGGGTACCAAGAGACCCAGTACTTC | CASSFQGYQETQYF
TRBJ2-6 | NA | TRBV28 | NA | TGTGCCAGCAGTAAACAGGGATCTGGGGCCAACGTCCTGACTTTC | CASSKQGSGANVLTF
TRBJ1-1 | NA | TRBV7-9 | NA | TGTGCCAGCAGCTTAGGCGGTGGCAATATGAACACTGAAGCTTTCTTT | CASSLGGGNMNTEAFF
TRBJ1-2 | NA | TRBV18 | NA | TGTGCCAGCTCACCAGCAGGGGCAGATTTCTATGGCTACACCTTC | CASSPAGADFYGYTF
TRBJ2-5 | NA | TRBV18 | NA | TGTGCCAGCTCAATTTCAGGGAACCAAGAGACCCAGTACTTC | CASSISGNQETQYF
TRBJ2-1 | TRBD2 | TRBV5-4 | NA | TGTGCCAGCAGCCCCATCGGGGGGGGGACGATAATATACAATGAGCAGTTCTTC | CASSPIGGGTIIYNEQFF
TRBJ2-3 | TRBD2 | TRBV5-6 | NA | TGTGCCAGCGTTGGTAGCGGGACTACAGATACGCAGTATTTT | CASVGSGTTDTQYF
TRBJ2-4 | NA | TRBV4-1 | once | TGCGCCAGCAGCCAAGAGGCCAGGGCTGGAAACATTCAGTACTTC | CASSQEARAGNIQYF
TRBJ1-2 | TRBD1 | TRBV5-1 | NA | TGCGCCAGCAGCGACGGGACAGGGGGCTTTGGCTACACCTTC | CASSDGTGGFGYTF
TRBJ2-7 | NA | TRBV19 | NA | TGTGCCAGTAGTATCGGGGAGTCCCACGAGCAGTACTTC | CASSIGESHEQYF
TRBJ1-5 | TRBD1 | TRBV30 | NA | TGTGCCTGGAGTGTACAGGGGGCCCCGCCCCAGCATTTT | CAWSVQGAPPQHF
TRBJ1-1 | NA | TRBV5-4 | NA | TGTGCCAGCAGCTTGCACGGGGGGCCCGCTGAAGCTTTCTTT | CASSLHGGPAEAFF
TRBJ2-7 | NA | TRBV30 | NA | TGTGCCTGGAGCGCAAGTCCTATTACCTACGAGCAGTACTTC | CAWSASPITYEQYF
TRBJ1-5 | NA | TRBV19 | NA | TGTGCCAGTAGTATCCCTGGGGCCATAGCCCAGCATTTT | CASSIPGAIAQHF
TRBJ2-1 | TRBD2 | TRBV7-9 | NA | TGTGCCAGCAGTCCCCGGGGGGGGTCAATATACAATGAGCAGTTCTTC | CASSPRGGSIYNEQFF
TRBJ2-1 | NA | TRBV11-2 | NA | TGTGCCAGCAGCTTAGCGGGGAAAGGGATGGAGCAGTTCTTC | CASSLAGKGMEQFF
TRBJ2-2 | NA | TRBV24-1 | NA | TGTGCCACCAGTGACCCTACAGATCTCACCGGGGAGCTGTTTTTT | CATSDPTDLTGELFF
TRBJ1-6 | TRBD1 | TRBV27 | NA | TGTGCCAGCAGTTACGGACAGGGCGGTTCACCCCTCCACTTT | CASSYGQGGSPLHF
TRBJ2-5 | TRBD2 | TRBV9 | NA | TGTGCCAGCAGCGCGGTAGCGGGGCCCCGGGAGACCCAGTACTTC | CASSAVAGPRETQYF
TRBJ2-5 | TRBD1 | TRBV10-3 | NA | TGTGCCATCAGTGAAAGGACAGGCCTGGGGGAGACCCAGTACTTC | CAISERTGLGETQYF
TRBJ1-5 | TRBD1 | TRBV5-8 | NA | TGTGCCAGCAGCTTGCGACAGGGCAACAATCAGCCCCAGCATTTT | CASSLRQGNNQPQHF
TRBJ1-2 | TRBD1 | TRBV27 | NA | TGTGCCAGCAGTTTCGACAGGGGCTATGGCTACACCTTC | CASSFDRGYGYTF